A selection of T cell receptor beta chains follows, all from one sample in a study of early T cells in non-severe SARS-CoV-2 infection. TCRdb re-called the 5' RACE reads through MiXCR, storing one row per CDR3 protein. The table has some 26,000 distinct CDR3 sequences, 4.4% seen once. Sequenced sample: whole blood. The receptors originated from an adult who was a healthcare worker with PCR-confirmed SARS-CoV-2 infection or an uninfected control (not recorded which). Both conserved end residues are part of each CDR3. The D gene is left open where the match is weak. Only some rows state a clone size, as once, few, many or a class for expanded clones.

CASSPRGDGYTF,TGTGCCAGCAGCCCCCGTGGCGATGGCTACACCTTC,many,TRBV7-9,TRBJ1-2,NA
CSAISPTSGGLGELFF,TGCAGTGCTATAAGCCCGACTAGCGGGGGACTCGGGGAGCTGTTTTTT,NA,TRBV20-1,TRBJ2-2,TRBD2
CASSRYRGATDTQYF,TGTGCCAGCAGTCGCTACAGGGGGGCCACAGATACGCAGTATTTT,many,TRBV6-2/TRBV6-3,TRBJ2-3,TRBD1
CSARDTGQGNGYTF,TGCAGTGCTAGAGACACGGGACAGGGAAATGGCTACACCTTC,many,TRBV20-1,TRBJ1-2,TRBD1
CASSLGAPGANVLTF,TGTGCCAGCAGCTTAGGGGCGCCTGGGGCCAACGTCCTGACTTTC,once,TRBV7-9,TRBJ2-6,NA
CASSVATGRGLANYGYTF,TGTGCCAGCAGCGTAGCTACGGGCAGAGGCCTGGCTAACTATGGCTACACCTTC,NA,TRBV9,TRBJ1-2,NA
CASSSQGNTQYF,TGTGCCAGCAGCTCCCAGGGAAATACGCAGTATTTT,many,TRBV11-2,TRBJ2-3,NA
CAISESGGRGRYNEQFF,TGTGCCATCAGTGAGTCGGGGGGCAGGGGGCGATACAATGAGCAGTTCTTC,many,TRBV10-3,TRBJ2-1,TRBD1
CASSLVSRSETQYF,TGTGCCAGCAGCCTGGTCTCCCGTTCAGAGACCCAGTACTTC,many,TRBV3-1,TRBJ2-5,NA
CASSLGRDTQYF,TGTGCCAGCAGCTTGGGACGAGATACGCAGTATTTT,few,TRBV7-9,TRBJ2-3,NA
CSVGDMANSPLHF,TGCAGCGTGGGGGACATGGCGAATTCACCCCTCCACTTT,NA,TRBV29-1,TRBJ1-6,NA
CASSLGTGLYYGYTF,TGTGCCAGCAGCTTAGGGACAGGCCTATATTATGGCTACACCTTC,many,TRBV7-2,TRBJ1-2,TRBD1
CASSFTSGATGELFF,TGTGCCAGCAGCTTCACCAGCGGGGCCACCGGGGAGCTGTTTTTT,few,TRBV7-6,TRBJ2-2,TRBD2
CASSPQGGDQPQHF,TGTGCCAGCTCACCACAAGGCGGGGATCAGCCCCAGCATTTT,many,TRBV18,TRBJ1-5,NA